This TCR beta chain originates from a study of T cell responses to AZD1222 COVID-19 vaccine. The overall study: Some second doses came at about 4 weeks and others at about 12 weeks; these were pooled. Notes on the study in general: Two doses of AZD1222 preceded a rise in Spike-specific TCR breadth and depth.

As concerns this clone: The target antigen is unknown.

Germline V gene lookup returns CDR1 SGHRS and CDR2 YFSETQ. CDR3 length: 13 amino acids. V was shortened by 2 bases and J by 8 bases, with 10 bases between the two germline ends. Generated by immunoSEQ multiplex PCR, the TCRdb table keeps only in-frame clones and is missing some. The top ten clones hold about 5% of a sample with about 120,000 clones, over 75% of them seen once. The sample in question was peripheral blood, obtained on day 0 of AZD1222 vaccination. This chain joins TRBV5-1 and TRBJ1-4; TRBD1 might be the D (6 bases). The sequence was collected from an adult in good health. CDR3 sequence: CASSFGQKEKLFF. Written as DNA, the CDR3 is TGCGCCAGCAGCTTCGGACAGAAAGAAAAACTGTTTTTT.